The T cell receptor beta chain under discussion was sequenced for a study of T cell responses to AZD1222 COVID-19 vaccine. Only in-frame clones appear in the TCRdb table, and some are missing; sequencing was by immunoSEQ multiplex PCR. The sample carries about 88,000 clones, less than 90% recorded once. The length of the CDR3 is 14 residues. The germline V gene encodes CDR1 SGDLS and CDR2 YYNGEE. Trimming removed 4 bases from V and 4 bases from J, with 14 bases in between. This sample comprised peripheral blood, obtained 28 days after the second AZD1222 dose. The TCR sequence derives from an adult who received the AZD1222 COVID-19 vaccine. The chain employs TRBV9 and TRBJ1-2; D is uncertain. Written as DNA, the CDR3 is TGTGCCAGCAGCCCCCGAGGACTTTCCTATGGCTACACCTTC. Its protein product is CASSPRGLSYGYTF.